Listed here are 9 T cell receptor beta chains from one sample, sequenced in a study of cytomegalovirus exposure and HLA in healthy donors. PCR amplification relied on 60 Vbeta primers (plus 13 Jbeta primers). The protocol was immunoSEQ multiplex PCR, while the TCRdb copy is restricted to in-frame clones and leaves out a portion. Altogether 170,000 or so clones are present, 80% being singletons, with the ten largest covering around 7%. The sample taken for sequencing was PBMCs. Every receptor here comes from a man aged 25-45 years in good health and CMV-seropositive.

J is TRBJ2-5 and V is TRBV27; TRBD2 might be the D (6 bases). Trimming left V 8 bases short and J 2 bases short, with 12 bases between. This CDR3 spans 13 amino acids. Germline CDR1 is MNHEY and CDR2 is SMNVEV (reference sequence). CDR3 bases: TGTGCCAGCGGACTACCCCAGCAAGAGACCCAGTACTTC. Residues: CASGLPQQETQYF.

The chain couples TRBV19 to TRBJ1-1; D perhaps matches TRBD1 (6 bases). The germline V gene has CDR1 LNHDA and CDR2 SQIVND (reference sequence). Trimming removed 5 bases at V and 1 base at J, with 8 bases between. The CDR3 has 13 amino acids. The CDR3 DNA reads as TGTGCCAGTAGTGGACAGAGGAACACTGAAGCTTTCTTT. This codes for CASSGQRNTEAFF.

This chain links TRBV4-2 with TRBJ2-7; D is unclear. Trimming shortened V by 5 bases and J by 2 bases, and 22 bases separated the two germline ends. The CDR3 loop spans 17 amino acids. The germline gives CDR1 LGHNA, CDR2 YNFKEQ. This chain's CDR3 is CASSLVRAGILPYEQYF. The CDR3 bases are TGTGCCAGCAGCTTGGTAAGAGCAGGAATTTTGCCCTACGAGCAGTACTTC.

V and J are TRBV11-3 and TRBJ1-2, with D perhaps matching TRBD1 (5 bases). Germline lookup yields CDR1 SGHNT and CDR2 YENEEA. Trimming stripped 4 bases from V and 5 bases from J, with 20 bases between. CDR3 length equals 16 residues. The CDR3 DNA reads as TGTGCCAGCAGCTCCCTGGTCGGGGGTGGGGCTTATGGCTACACCTTC. As protein: CASSSLVGGGAYGYTF.

The rearrangement joins TRBV6-5 to TRBJ2-2; TRBD1 agrees at 8 bases. Trimming took 8 bases from V and 5 from J; bases not matched to a gene: 4. From germline, CDR1 is MNHEY and CDR2 SVGAGI. This CDR3 is built from 13 residues. CDR3 sequence: CASLTGGTGELFF. For the CDR3, the DNA is TGTGCCAGCCTAACAGGGGGTACCGGGGAGCTGTTTTTT.

V and J are TRBV2 and TRBJ2-7, with unresolved D. The CDR3 extends over 12 amino acids. The germline gives CDR1 SNHLY, CDR2 FYNNEI. Deletions cut 7 bases from V and 0 bases from J, with 7 bases between. CDR3 protein: CASILSSYEQYF. In DNA, the CDR3 is TGTGCCAGCATTCTGAGCTCCTACGAGCAGTACTTC.

The chain uses TRBV28 and TRBJ1-3; 7 bases map to TRBD1. V shed 5 bases and J 4 bases; nucleotides not matched to a gene: 5. The CDR3 length is 14 residues. Per the germline V gene, CDR1 is MDHEN and CDR2 is SYDVKM. CDR3 coding DNA: TGTGCCAGCAGTCCACAGGGGAGGGGAAACACCATATATTTT. Translation: CASSPQGRGNTIYF.

The rearrangement uses TRBV4-1 and TRBJ1-4; perhaps TRBD1 as D (5 bases). Germline CDR1 is MGHRA and CDR2 is YSYEKL. This CDR3 is 13 amino acids long. Deletions cut 6 bases from V and 7 bases from J, with 12 bases between. CDR3 DNA: TGCGCCAGCAGACGGGGGGTTGGTGAAAAACTGTTTTTT. It codes for CASRRGVGEKLFF.

This clone was counted once. The V gene is TRBV7-6, the J gene TRBJ2-3, with TRBD1 as a possible D gene (5 bases). This CDR3 region has 17 residues. The germline V gene has CDR1 SGHVS and CDR2 FNYEAQ. With 1 base removed from V and 2 bases from J, the gap between germline ends came to 16 bases. Written as DNA, the CDR3 is TGTGCCAGCAGCTTAGTCATTGGGGCTACTGACACAGATACGCAGTATTTT. Amino acids: CASSLVIGATDTDTQYF.